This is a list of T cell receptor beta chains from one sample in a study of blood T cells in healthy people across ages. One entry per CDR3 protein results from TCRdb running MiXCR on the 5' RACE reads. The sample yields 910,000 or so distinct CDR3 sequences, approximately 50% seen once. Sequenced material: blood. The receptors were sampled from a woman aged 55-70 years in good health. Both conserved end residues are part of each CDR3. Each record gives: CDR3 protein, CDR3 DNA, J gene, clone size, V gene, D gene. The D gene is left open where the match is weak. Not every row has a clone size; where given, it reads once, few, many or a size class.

CDR3aa: CASSQDTGQGYEQYF
CDR3nt: TGTGCCAGCAGCCAAGACACAGGACAGGGCTACGAGCAGTACTTC
j_gene: TRBJ2-7
abundance: few
v_gene: TRBV3-1
d_gene: TRBD1

CDR3aa: CASSSRTSGFLTDTQYF
CDR3nt: TGTGCCAGCAGCTCCCGGACTAGCGGGTTCCTCACAGATACGCAGTATTTT
j_gene: TRBJ2-3
abundance: -
v_gene: TRBV7-2
d_gene: TRBD2

CDR3aa: CASSQPTSTDTQYF
CDR3nt: TGCGCCAGCAGCCAACCCACATCTACAGATACGCAGTATTTT
j_gene: TRBJ2-3
abundance: few
v_gene: TRBV4-1
d_gene: -

CDR3aa: CASSPYPRAGLTNGYTF
CDR3nt: TGTGCCAGCTCACCTTATCCGCGGGCAGGCCTAACTAATGGCTACACCTTC
j_gene: TRBJ1-2
abundance: -
v_gene: TRBV18
d_gene: -

CDR3aa: CASSKDHEQYF
CDR3nt: TGTGCCAGCAGCAAAGACCACGAGCAGTACTTC
j_gene: TRBJ2-7
abundance: few
v_gene: TRBV21-1
d_gene: -

CDR3aa: CAMRRGVDTDTQYF
CDR3nt: TGTGCCATGCGGCGGGGCGTCGACACAGATACGCAGTATTTT
j_gene: TRBJ2-3
abundance: -
v_gene: TRBV10-3
d_gene: -

CDR3aa: CASSQPDRYGYTF
CDR3nt: TGTGCCAGCAGCCAACCGGACAGGTATGGCTACACCTTC
j_gene: TRBJ1-2
abundance: -
v_gene: TRBV3-1
d_gene: TRBD1

CDR3aa: CASGPGRDSYNEQFF
CDR3nt: TGTGCTAGTGGTCCAGGGCGGGATTCCTACAATGAGCAGTTCTTC
j_gene: TRBJ2-1
abundance: -
v_gene: TRBV12-5
d_gene: -

CDR3aa: CASRAWTAYEQYF
CDR3nt: TGTGCCAGCAGGGCCTGGACAGCCTACGAGCAGTACTTC
j_gene: TRBJ2-7
abundance: -
v_gene: TRBV28
d_gene: -

CDR3aa: CASSQAPTPRGEQYF
CDR3nt: TGCGCCAGCAGCCAAGCCCCAACCCCAAGGGGCGAGCAGTACTTC
j_gene: TRBJ2-7
abundance: few
v_gene: TRBV4-1
d_gene: -

CDR3aa: CASSLWTLAAGVETQYF
CDR3nt: TGTGCCAGCAGTTTATGGACCCTAGCGGCGGGAGTGGAGACCCAGTACTTC
j_gene: TRBJ2-5
abundance: -
v_gene: TRBV28
d_gene: TRBD2

CDR3aa: CASSLDLVVSGANVLTF
CDR3nt: TGTGCCAGCAGCTTAGATCTGGTGGTCTCTGGGGCCAACGTCCTGACTTTC
j_gene: TRBJ2-6
abundance: few
v_gene: TRBV7-9
d_gene: -

CDR3aa: CSALNIGYSNQPQHF
CDR3nt: TGCAGTGCTTTAAACATTGGATATAGCAATCAGCCCCAGCATTTT
j_gene: TRBJ1-5
abundance: -
v_gene: TRBV20-1
d_gene: -

CDR3aa: CASRNSGAGKYTEAFF
CDR3nt: TGTGCCAGCAGGAACTCCGGGGCTGGGAAATACACTGAAGCTTTCTTT
j_gene: TRBJ1-1
abundance: -
v_gene: TRBV6-1
d_gene: -

CDR3aa: CAISTTGVFDNEQYF
CDR3nt: TGTGCCATCAGTACCACAGGGGTTTTTGACAATGAGCAGTACTTC
j_gene: TRBJ2-7
abundance: -
v_gene: TRBV10-3
d_gene: TRBD1

CDR3aa: CASSLRPSRDYEQYF
CDR3nt: TGTGCCAGCAGTTTGCGCCCCTCTAGAGACTACGAGCAGTACTTC
j_gene: TRBJ2-7
abundance: -
v_gene: TRBV27
d_gene: -

CDR3aa: CASSLGGLAAYEQYF
CDR3nt: TGTGCCAGCAGTTTAGGGGGACTAGCGGCCTACGAGCAGTACTTC
j_gene: TRBJ2-7
abundance: few
v_gene: TRBV28
d_gene: TRBD2

CDR3aa: CASSFSWERGTEAFF
CDR3nt: TGTGCCAGCAGCTTTTCCTGGGAGCGGGGGACTGAAGCTTTCTTT
j_gene: TRBJ1-1
abundance: -
v_gene: TRBV12-3/TRBV12-4
d_gene: -

CDR3aa: CASSQPVAGQDYGYTF
CDR3nt: TGTGCCAGCAGCCAACCGGTGGCAGGGCAGGACTATGGCTACACCTTC
j_gene: TRBJ1-2
abundance: -
v_gene: TRBV3-1
d_gene: -

CDR3aa: CASSDRGREGEKLFF
CDR3nt: TGCGCCAGCAGTGACAGGGGGCGCGAGGGCGAAAAACTGTTTTTT
j_gene: TRBJ1-4
abundance: -
v_gene: TRBV4-3
d_gene: TRBD1

CDR3aa: CASSYATSGRGGGTDTQYF
CDR3nt: TGTGCCAGCAGTTATGCGACTAGCGGGAGAGGGGGCGGCACAGATACGCAGTATTTT
j_gene: TRBJ2-3
abundance: -
v_gene: TRBV6-2/TRBV6-3
d_gene: TRBD2

CDR3aa: CASSFRSLSYEQYF
CDR3nt: TGTGCCAGCAGTTTTCGTAGCCTCTCCTACGAGCAGTACTTC
j_gene: TRBJ2-7
abundance: -
v_gene: TRBV28
d_gene: -

CDR3aa: CSALLAGVIEQYF
CDR3nt: TGCAGTGCTCTACTAGCGGGAGTAATTGAGCAGTACTTC
j_gene: TRBJ2-7
abundance: -
v_gene: TRBV20-1
d_gene: TRBD2

CDR3aa: CANSLLQGPYEQYF
CDR3nt: TGTGCCAACAGCTTACTACAGGGACCCTACGAGCAGTACTTC
j_gene: TRBJ2-7
abundance: -
v_gene: TRBV7-2
d_gene: -

CDR3aa: CASIRGMGETQYF
CDR3nt: TGTGCCAGCATCCGAGGGATGGGGGAGACCCAGTACTTC
j_gene: TRBJ2-5
abundance: -
v_gene: TRBV6-1
d_gene: -

CDR3aa: CASSSYRGLRETHSGTDTQYF
CDR3nt: TGTGCCAGCAGCTCCTACCGCGGGCTGCGGGAGACCCACTCAGGCACAGATACGCAGTATTTT
j_gene: TRBJ2-3
abundance: -
v_gene: TRBV11-2
d_gene: TRBD2

CDR3aa: CASKEGGDTQYF
CDR3nt: TGTGCCAGCAAGGAGGGGGGCGATACGCAGTATTTT
j_gene: TRBJ2-3
abundance: -
v_gene: TRBV6-1
d_gene: -

CDR3aa: CASSRLRAATQYF
CDR3nt: TGTGCCAGCAGCCGGCTCCGCGCGGCTACGCAGTATTTT
j_gene: TRBJ2-3
abundance: few
v_gene: TRBV12-3/TRBV12-4
d_gene: -

CDR3aa: CASSLKVLADTDTQYF
CDR3nt: TGTGCCAGCAGTTTAAAGGTTCTAGCGGACACAGATACGCAGTATTTT
j_gene: TRBJ2-3
abundance: -
v_gene: TRBV12-3/TRBV12-4
d_gene: TRBD2

CDR3aa: CAISELGPRYNEQFF
CDR3nt: TGTGCCATCAGTGAACTAGGCCCCCGGTACAATGAGCAGTTCTTC
j_gene: TRBJ2-1
abundance: few
v_gene: TRBV10-3
d_gene: -

CDR3aa: CSAGGGLPAYEQYF
CDR3nt: TGCAGTGCGGGGGGTGGACTGCCAGCCTACGAGCAGTACTTC
j_gene: TRBJ2-7
abundance: -
v_gene: TRBV20-1
d_gene: -

CDR3aa: CASSLYPMSSGSSYEQYF
CDR3nt: TGTGCCAGCAGTTTATACCCGATGTCTAGCGGGAGCTCCTACGAGCAGTACTTC
j_gene: TRBJ2-7
abundance: few
v_gene: TRBV28
d_gene: TRBD2

CDR3aa: CASSYGDNQPQHF
CDR3nt: TGTGCCAGCAGTTACGGGGATAATCAGCCCCAGCATTTT
j_gene: TRBJ1-5
abundance: few
v_gene: TRBV6-6
d_gene: -

CDR3aa: CASSQGLYGYTF
CDR3nt: TGTGCCAGCAGCCAGGGGCTCTATGGCTACACCTTC
j_gene: TRBJ1-2
abundance: -
v_gene: TRBV3-1
d_gene: -

CDR3aa: CASSERTGVPDTQYF
CDR3nt: TGTGCCAGCAGTGAAAGGACAGGTGTACCAGATACGCAGTATTTT
j_gene: TRBJ2-3
abundance: -
v_gene: TRBV6-1
d_gene: TRBD1

CDR3aa: CASSWLGLSYEQYF
CDR3nt: TGTGCCAGCAGCTGGCTGGGTCTTTCCTACGAGCAGTACTTC
j_gene: TRBJ2-7
abundance: -
v_gene: TRBV2
d_gene: -

CDR3aa: CASSQGGPNYEQYF
CDR3nt: TGTGCCAGCAGCCAGGGAGGACCGAACTACGAGCAGTACTTC
j_gene: TRBJ2-7
abundance: few
v_gene: TRBV7-3
d_gene: -

CDR3aa: CSVGQGNNSPLHF
CDR3nt: TGCAGCGTTGGACAGGGCAATAATTCACCCCTCCACTTT
j_gene: TRBJ1-6
abundance: few
v_gene: TRBV29-1
d_gene: TRBD1

CDR3aa: CAISDTGCEDEQYF
CDR3nt: TGTGCCATCAGCGATACAGGTTGCGAGGACGAGCAGTACTTC
j_gene: TRBJ2-7
abundance: -
v_gene: TRBV10-3
d_gene: -

CDR3aa: CASSPPGQVYQPQHF
CDR3nt: TGTGCCAGCTCACCACCGGGACAGGTCTATCAGCCCCAGCATTTT
j_gene: TRBJ1-5
abundance: -
v_gene: TRBV18
d_gene: TRBD1

CDR3aa: CASSPTPGAKNIQYF
CDR3nt: TGTGCCAGCAGTCCAACTCCGGGAGCCAAAAACATTCAGTACTTC
j_gene: TRBJ2-4
abundance: -
v_gene: TRBV12-3/TRBV12-4
d_gene: -

CDR3aa: CASSRGPLTGYNEQFF
CDR3nt: TGTGCCAGCAGTCGGGGACCCCTCACCGGATACAATGAGCAGTTCTTC
j_gene: TRBJ2-1
abundance: once
v_gene: TRBV6-1
d_gene: -

CDR3aa: CASSLSEGTAYEQYF
CDR3nt: TGCGCCAGCAGCTTGTCGGAGGGGACAGCCTACGAGCAGTACTTC
j_gene: TRBJ2-7
abundance: few
v_gene: TRBV5-1
d_gene: -

CDR3aa: CASAASNEQFF
CDR3nt: TGTGCCAGCGCCGCCTCCAATGAGCAGTTCTTC
j_gene: TRBJ2-1
abundance: few
v_gene: TRBV27
d_gene: -

CDR3aa: CASSVATLASGIYNEQFF
CDR3nt: TGTGCCAGCAGCGTAGCTACGTTAGCTAGCGGGATCTACAATGAGCAGTTCTTC
j_gene: TRBJ2-1
abundance: many
v_gene: TRBV9
d_gene: TRBD2

CDR3aa: CSAGRGQGVYEQYF
CDR3nt: TGCAGTGCAGGAAGAGGACAGGGGGTTTACGAGCAGTACTTC
j_gene: TRBJ2-7
abundance: -
v_gene: TRBV20-1
d_gene: TRBD1

CDR3aa: CACRLAETQYF
CDR3nt: TGCGCCTGCCGACTAGCTGAGACCCAGTACTTC
j_gene: TRBJ2-5
abundance: -
v_gene: TRBV5-1
d_gene: TRBD2

CDR3aa: CASSLSGRGTGELFF
CDR3nt: TGTGCCAGCAGCTTATCCGGGAGGGGCACCGGGGAGCTGTTTTTT
j_gene: TRBJ2-2
abundance: -
v_gene: TRBV11-2
d_gene: TRBD2

CDR3aa: CASSLGGPYEQYF
CDR3nt: TGTGCCAGCAGTTTAGGGGGCCCCTACGAGCAGTACTTC
j_gene: TRBJ2-7
abundance: many
v_gene: TRBV5-1
d_gene: TRBD1

CDR3aa: CASRHSGTDEQYF
CDR3nt: TGTGCCAGCAGACATAGCGGGACCGACGAGCAGTACTTC
j_gene: TRBJ2-7
abundance: -
v_gene: TRBV28
d_gene: TRBD2

CDR3aa: CASSSIMGQPYGYTF
CDR3nt: TGTGCCAGCAGCTCCATAATGGGACAGCCCTATGGCTACACCTTC
j_gene: TRBJ1-2
abundance: -
v_gene: TRBV13
d_gene: TRBD1

CDR3aa: CASSRTGAPLYEQYF
CDR3nt: TGTGCCAGCAGCAGGACAGGGGCCCCCCTTTACGAGCAGTACTTC
j_gene: TRBJ2-7
abundance: few
v_gene: TRBV12-3/TRBV12-4
d_gene: TRBD1

CDR3aa: CASSKAGYTDTQYF
CDR3nt: TGCGCCAGCAGCAAAGCGGGTTACACAGATACGCAGTATTTT
j_gene: TRBJ2-3
abundance: -
v_gene: TRBV5-1
d_gene: -

CDR3aa: CASSAENRAHEQFF
CDR3nt: TGTGCCAGCAGCGCTGAGAACAGGGCACATGAGCAGTTCTTC
j_gene: TRBJ2-1
abundance: -
v_gene: TRBV3-1
d_gene: -

CDR3aa: CASSTRDRSAQYF
CDR3nt: TGTGCCAGCAGCACCAGGGACCGGAGTGCGCAGTATTTT
j_gene: TRBJ2-3
abundance: few
v_gene: TRBV7-3
d_gene: -

CDR3aa: CSAFPGFGYTF
CDR3nt: TGCAGTGCTTTTCCAGGGTTTGGCTACACCTTC
j_gene: TRBJ1-2
abundance: -
v_gene: TRBV20-1
d_gene: -

CDR3aa: CASSPPGGQPYEQYF
CDR3nt: TGTGCCAGCAGTCCCCCGGGGGGGCAACCCTACGAGCAGTACTTC
j_gene: TRBJ2-7
abundance: few
v_gene: TRBV28
d_gene: TRBD2

CDR3aa: CASRLQGGGLSGANVLTF
CDR3nt: TGTGCCAGCAGACTACAAGGCGGGGGGCTCTCTGGGGCCAACGTCCTGACTTTC
j_gene: TRBJ2-6
abundance: -
v_gene: TRBV28
d_gene: TRBD2

CDR3aa: CASSQVSVGGTGRYTF
CDR3nt: TGCGCCAGCAGCCAAGTATCTGTGGGGGGGACAGGGCGCTACACCTTC
j_gene: TRBJ1-2
abundance: few
v_gene: TRBV4-3
d_gene: TRBD1

CDR3aa: CSASPGAGPYEQYF
CDR3nt: TGCAGTGCTAGCCCCGGAGCTGGCCCCTACGAGCAGTACTTC
j_gene: TRBJ2-7
abundance: few
v_gene: TRBV20-1
d_gene: -